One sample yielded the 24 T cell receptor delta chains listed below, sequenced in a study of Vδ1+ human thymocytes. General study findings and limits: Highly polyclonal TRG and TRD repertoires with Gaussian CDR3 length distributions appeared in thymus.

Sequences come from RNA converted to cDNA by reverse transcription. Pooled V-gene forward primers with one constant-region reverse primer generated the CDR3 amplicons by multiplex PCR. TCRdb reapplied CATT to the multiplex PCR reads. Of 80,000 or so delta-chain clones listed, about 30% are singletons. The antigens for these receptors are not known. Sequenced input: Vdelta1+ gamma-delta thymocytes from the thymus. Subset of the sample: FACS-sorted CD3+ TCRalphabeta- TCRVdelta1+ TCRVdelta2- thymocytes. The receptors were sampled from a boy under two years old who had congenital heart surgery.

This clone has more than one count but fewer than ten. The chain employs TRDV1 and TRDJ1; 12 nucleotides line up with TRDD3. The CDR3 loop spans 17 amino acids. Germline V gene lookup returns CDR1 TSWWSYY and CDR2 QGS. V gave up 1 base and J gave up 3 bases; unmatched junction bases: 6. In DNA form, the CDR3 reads TGTGCTCTTGGGGAACCGGCCCACTGGGGGATACCCGATAAACTCATCTTT. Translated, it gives CALGEPAHWGIPDKLIF.

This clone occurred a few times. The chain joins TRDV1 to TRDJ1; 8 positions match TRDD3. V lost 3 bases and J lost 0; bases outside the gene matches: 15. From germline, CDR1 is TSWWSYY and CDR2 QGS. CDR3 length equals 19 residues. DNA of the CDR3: TGTGCTCTTGGGGAGGTTGGCGAACTGGGGGCAAGGGACACCGATAAACTCATCTTT. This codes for CALGEVGELGARDTDKLIF.

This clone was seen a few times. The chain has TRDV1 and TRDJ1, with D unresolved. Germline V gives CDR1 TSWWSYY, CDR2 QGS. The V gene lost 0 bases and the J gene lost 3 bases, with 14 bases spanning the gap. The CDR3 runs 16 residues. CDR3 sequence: CALGELFPFGSDKLIF. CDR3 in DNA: TGTGCTCTTGGGGAACTTTTTCCCTTTGGGTCCGATAAACTCATCTTT.

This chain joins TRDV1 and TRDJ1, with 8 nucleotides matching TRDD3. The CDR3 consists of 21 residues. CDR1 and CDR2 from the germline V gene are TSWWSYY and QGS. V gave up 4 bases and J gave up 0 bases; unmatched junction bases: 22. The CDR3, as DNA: TGTGCTCTTGGGGTCCCCCCAGTGGGTGGGGGATTGAGCCGGAACACCGATAAACTCATCTTT. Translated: CALGVPPVGGGLSRNTDKLIF.

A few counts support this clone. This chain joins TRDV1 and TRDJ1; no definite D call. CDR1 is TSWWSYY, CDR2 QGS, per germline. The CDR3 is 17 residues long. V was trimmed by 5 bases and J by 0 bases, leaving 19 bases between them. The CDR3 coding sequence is TGTGCTCTTGGGCTACCCGTAAACCCGACGTACACCGATAAACTCATCTTT. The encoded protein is CALGLPVNPTYTDKLIF.

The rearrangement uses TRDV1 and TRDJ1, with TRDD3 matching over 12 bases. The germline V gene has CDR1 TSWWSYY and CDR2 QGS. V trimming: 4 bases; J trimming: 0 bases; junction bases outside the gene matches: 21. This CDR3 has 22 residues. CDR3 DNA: TGTGCTCTTGGGGCCCCCGGAACGGCTATGCTGGGGGATACGCCGTACACCGATAAACTCATCTTT. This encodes CALGAPGTAMLGDTPYTDKLIF.

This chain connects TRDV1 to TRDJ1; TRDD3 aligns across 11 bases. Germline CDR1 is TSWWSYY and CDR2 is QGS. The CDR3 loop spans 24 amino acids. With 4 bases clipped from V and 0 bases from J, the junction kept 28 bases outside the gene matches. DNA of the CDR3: TGTGCTCTTGGGGGAAGGCCTTCCTTACCACTGGGGGATAGGGGAGCCAGGTACACCGATAAACTCATCTTT. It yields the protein CALGGRPSLPLGDRGARYTDKLIF.

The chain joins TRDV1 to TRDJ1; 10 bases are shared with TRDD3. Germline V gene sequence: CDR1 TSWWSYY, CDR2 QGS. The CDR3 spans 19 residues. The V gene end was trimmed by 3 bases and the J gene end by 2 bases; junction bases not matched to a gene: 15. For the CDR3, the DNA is TGTGCTCTTGGGGAGTTCCTACCCTTCGTACTGGGGGATACCGATAAACTCATCTTT. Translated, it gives CALGEFLPFVLGDTDKLIF.

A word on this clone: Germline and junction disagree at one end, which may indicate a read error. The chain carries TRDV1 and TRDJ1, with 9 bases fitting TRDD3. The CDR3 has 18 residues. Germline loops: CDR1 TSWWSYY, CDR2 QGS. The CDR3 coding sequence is TGTGCTCTTGGAGCTTCTTGGGGATACGCCCCGACCAACGATAACCTCATCTTT. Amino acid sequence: CALGASWGYAPTNDNLIF.

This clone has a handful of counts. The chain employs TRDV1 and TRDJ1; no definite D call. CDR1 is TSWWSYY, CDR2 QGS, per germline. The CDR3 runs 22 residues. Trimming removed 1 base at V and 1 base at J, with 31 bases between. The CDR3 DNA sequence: TGTGCTCTTGGGGAACCCCCCTTGGAGGCCCCCCAAGGCCCATGTGGCACCGATAAACTCATCTTT. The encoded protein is CALGEPPLEAPQGPCGTDKLIF.

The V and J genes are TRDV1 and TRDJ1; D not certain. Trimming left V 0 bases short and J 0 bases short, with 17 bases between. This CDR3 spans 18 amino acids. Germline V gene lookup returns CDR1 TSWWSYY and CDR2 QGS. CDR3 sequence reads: CALGELVSPLINTDKLIF. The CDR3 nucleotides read TGTGCTCTTGGGGAACTAGTTTCTCCGTTGATTAACACCGATAAACTCATCTTT.

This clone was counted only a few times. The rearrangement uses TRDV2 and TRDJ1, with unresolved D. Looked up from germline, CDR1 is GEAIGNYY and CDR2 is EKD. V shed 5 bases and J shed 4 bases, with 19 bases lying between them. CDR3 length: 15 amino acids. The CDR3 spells CACVQQPHRGDKLIF. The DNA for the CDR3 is TGTGCCTGTGTCCAGCAGCCCCACAGGGGCGATAAACTCATCTTT.

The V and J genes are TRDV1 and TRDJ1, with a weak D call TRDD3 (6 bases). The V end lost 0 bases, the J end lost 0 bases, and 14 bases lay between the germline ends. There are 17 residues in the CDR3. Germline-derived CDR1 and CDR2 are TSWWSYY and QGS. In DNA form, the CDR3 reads TGTGCTCTTGGGGAACTTCAGCTGGGGACATACACCGATAAACTCATCTTT. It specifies CALGELQLGTYTDKLIF.

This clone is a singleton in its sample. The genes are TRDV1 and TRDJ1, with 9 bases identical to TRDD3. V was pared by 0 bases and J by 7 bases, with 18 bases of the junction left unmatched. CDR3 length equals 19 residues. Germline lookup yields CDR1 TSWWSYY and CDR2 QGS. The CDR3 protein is CALGELGRRAYWGRGKLIF. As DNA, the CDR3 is TGTGCTCTTGGGGAACTTGGCCGGAGGGCGTACTGGGGGAGGGGTAAACTCATCTTT.

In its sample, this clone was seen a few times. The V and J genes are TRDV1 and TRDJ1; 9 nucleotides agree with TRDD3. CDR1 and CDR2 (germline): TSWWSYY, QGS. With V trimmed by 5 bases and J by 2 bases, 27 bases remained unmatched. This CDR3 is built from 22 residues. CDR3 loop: CALGIAKKPNWGKTELTDKLIF. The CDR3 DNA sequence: TGTGCTCTTGGGATTGCTAAGAAACCAAACTGGGGGAAAACAGAACTTACCGATAAACTCATCTTT.

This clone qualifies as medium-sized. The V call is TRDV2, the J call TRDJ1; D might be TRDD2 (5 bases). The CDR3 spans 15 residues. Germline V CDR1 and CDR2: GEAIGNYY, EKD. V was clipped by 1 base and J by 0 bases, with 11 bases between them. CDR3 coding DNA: TGTGCCTGTGACACTCCCCTACCCGACACCGATAAACTCATCTTT. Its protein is CACDTPLPDTDKLIF.

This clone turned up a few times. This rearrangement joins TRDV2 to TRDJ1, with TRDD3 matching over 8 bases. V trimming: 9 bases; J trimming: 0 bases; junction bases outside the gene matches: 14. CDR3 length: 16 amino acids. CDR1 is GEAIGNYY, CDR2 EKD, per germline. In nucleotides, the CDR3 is TGTGCCACCGGTACTGGGGGGTCCCCCTACACCGATAAACTCATCTTT. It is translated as CATGTGGSPYTDKLIF.

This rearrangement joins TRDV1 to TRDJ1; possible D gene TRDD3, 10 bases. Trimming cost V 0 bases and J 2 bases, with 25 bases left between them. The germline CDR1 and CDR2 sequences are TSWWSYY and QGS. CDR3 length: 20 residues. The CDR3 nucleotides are TGTGCTCTTGGGGAACTCCCCTTCCTACTTCCTGGGGGATATACCGATAAACTCATCTTT. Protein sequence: CALGELPFLLPGGYTDKLIF.

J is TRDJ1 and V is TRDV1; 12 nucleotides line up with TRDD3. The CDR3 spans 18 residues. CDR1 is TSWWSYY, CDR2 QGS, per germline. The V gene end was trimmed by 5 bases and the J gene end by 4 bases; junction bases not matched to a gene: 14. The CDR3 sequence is CALGSSPVLGDTGDKLIF. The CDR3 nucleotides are TGTGCTCTTGGGTCGTCCCCCGTACTGGGGGATACCGGCGATAAACTCATCTTT.

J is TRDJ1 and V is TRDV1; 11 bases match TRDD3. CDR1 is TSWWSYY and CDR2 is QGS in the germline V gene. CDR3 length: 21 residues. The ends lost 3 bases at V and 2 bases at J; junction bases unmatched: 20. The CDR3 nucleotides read TGTGCTCTTGGGGATCCCTACGTTCCTAGGGTGGGGGATACGCGAACCGATAAACTCATCTTT. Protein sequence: CALGDPYVPRVGDTRTDKLIF.

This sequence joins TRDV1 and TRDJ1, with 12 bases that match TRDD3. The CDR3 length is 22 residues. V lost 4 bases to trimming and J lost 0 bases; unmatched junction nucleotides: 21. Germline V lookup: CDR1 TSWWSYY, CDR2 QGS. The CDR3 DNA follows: TGTGCTCTTGGGGTGAGTTTGGTCCCAGTACTGGGGGATACTGGGTACACCGATAAACTCATCTTT. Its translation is CALGVSLVPVLGDTGYTDKLIF.

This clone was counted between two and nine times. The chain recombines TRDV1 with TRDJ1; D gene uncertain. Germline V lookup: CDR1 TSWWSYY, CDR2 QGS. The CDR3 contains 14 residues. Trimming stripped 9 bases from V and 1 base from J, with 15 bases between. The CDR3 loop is CALVHRGPTDKLIF. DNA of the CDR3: TGTGCTCTCGTCCATCGGGGTCCCACCGATAAACTCATCTTT.

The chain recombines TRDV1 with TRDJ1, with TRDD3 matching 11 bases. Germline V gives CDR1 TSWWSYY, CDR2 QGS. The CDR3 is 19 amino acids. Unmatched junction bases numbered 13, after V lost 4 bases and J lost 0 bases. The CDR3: CALGVNSATGGYYTDKLIF. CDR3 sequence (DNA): TGTGCTCTTGGGGTCAATTCCGCAACTGGGGGATATTACACCGATAAACTCATCTTT.

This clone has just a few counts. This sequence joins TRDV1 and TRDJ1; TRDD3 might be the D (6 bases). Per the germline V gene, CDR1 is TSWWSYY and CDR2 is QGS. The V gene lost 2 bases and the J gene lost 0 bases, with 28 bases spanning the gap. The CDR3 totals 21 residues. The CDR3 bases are TGTGCTCTTGGGGAATTCATAAACTTCAGAGGGATAAGGGTGTACACCGATAAACTCATCTTT. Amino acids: CALGEFINFRGIRVYTDKLIF.